These 31 T cell receptor beta chains were all obtained from the same sample, sequenced in a study of OX40 agonist ivuxolimab in advanced cancers. The data were produced by immunoSEQ multiplex PCR, yet TCRdb's version contains in-frame clones alone and is incomplete. This sample yields about 93,000 clones, of which around 94% are seen a single time; around 2.5% belongs to the top ten. The source material was CD4+ or CD8+ T cells sorted from blood, sampled in a trial of the OX40 agonist ivuxolimab. Every receptor here comes from an adult with an advanced solid tumor such as melanoma, head and neck, liver or kidney cancer.

A single count supports this clone. The chain links TRBV5-6 to TRBJ2-7; D unresolved. CDR1 SGHDT and CDR2 YYEEEE come from the germline V gene. The CDR3 loop spans 13 amino acids. V shed 0 bases and J shed 3 bases, with 7 bases lying between them. The CDR3 DNA is TGTGCCAGCAGCTTGGGGCCCAACTACGAGCAGTACTTC. It is translated as CASSLGPNYEQYF.

The chain uses TRBV13 and TRBJ2-3; no firm D call. CDR3 length equals 17 residues. CDR1 PRHDT and CDR2 FYEKMQ come from the germline V gene (reference sequence). V lost 4 bases to trimming and J lost 1 base, with 18 bases between them. Here the CDR3 DNA reads TGTGCCAGCAGCTCACCAACCCTTGGCGGACGCACAGATACGCAGTATTTT. It translates to CASSSPTLGGRTDTQYF.

The table lists this clone with a count of one. This chain joins TRBV7-6 and TRBJ2-7; a possible D gene is TRBD1 (6 bases). Germline V gene data show CDR1 as SGHVS and CDR2 as FNYEAQ. Trimming left V 1 base short and J 0 bases short, with 10 bases between. This CDR3 is 15 amino acids long. This CDR3 is CASSLGQASSYEQYF. For the CDR3, the DNA is TGTGCCAGCAGCTTAGGACAGGCGAGCTCCTACGAGCAGTACTTC.

The V and J genes are TRBV13 and TRBJ2-5; either TRBD1 or TRBD2 may supply D (6 bases each). In germline, CDR1 is PRHDT, CDR2 FYEKMQ (reference sequence). The CDR3 consists of 14 residues. Trimming pared 1 base from V and 5 bases from J, leaving 11 bases between. The CDR3 nucleotides are TGTGCCAGCAGCTTAGAGGGGGGTCCGGAGACCCAGTACTTC. Protein sequence: CASSLEGGPETQYF.

This chain connects TRBV27 to TRBJ2-1, with no clear D. Germline assignment: CDR1 MNHEY and CDR2 SMNVEV (reference sequence). V was trimmed by 5 bases and J by 8 bases, leaving 7 bases between them. The CDR3 extends over 11 amino acids. Here the CDR3 reads CASSQGHEQFF. The CDR3 coding sequence is TGTGCCAGCAGTCAAGGCCATGAGCAGTTCTTC.

This chain links TRBV6-7 with TRBJ2-1; 11 positions match TRBD2. TRBV6-7 counts as an open reading frame of uncertain function. Trimming at V came to 8 bases and at J to 4 bases, leaving 7 bases not matched to a gene. This CDR3 comprises 15 residues. In DNA form, the CDR3 reads TGTGCCAGCGAGCGGGGACTAGCGGATTACAATGAGCAGTTCTTC. The encoded protein is CASERGLADYNEQFF.

This chain joins TRBV27 and TRBJ1-2; 12 nucleotides agree with TRBD1. Trimming took 5 bases from V and 7 from J; bases not matched to a gene: 11. The CDR3 is 16 residues long. Germline V gene sequence: CDR1 MNHEY, CDR2 SMNVEV (reference sequence). The CDR3 nucleotides read TGTGCCAGCAGTCTAGGGACAGGGGGCTTGTCTGGTGGCTACACCTTC. Protein: CASSLGTGGLSGGYTF.

V and J are TRBV2 and TRBJ1-4, with no clear D. Deletions cut 5 bases from V and 6 bases from J, with 13 bases between. The CDR3 has 14 residues. CDR1 is SNHLY, CDR2 FYNNEI, per germline. CDR3 region: CASSPGREDEKLFF. The CDR3 DNA is TGTGCCAGCAGTCCTGGAAGGGAGGATGAAAAACTGTTTTTT.

This sequence joins TRBV28 and TRBJ1-2; maybe TRBD1 (6 bases). Trimming took off 2 bases at V and 4 bases at J, with 11 bases between the two ends. This CDR3 has 14 residues. The germline gives CDR1 MDHEN, CDR2 SYDVKM. CDR3 bases: TGTGCCAGCAGTTTACCCGGGACACCCTATGGCTACACCTTC. It translates to CASSLPGTPYGYTF.

The chain couples TRBV6-1 to TRBJ1-5; a possible D gene is TRBD1 (6 bases). V was pared by 2 bases and J by 0 bases, with 8 bases between. The CDR3 totals 15 residues. Germline assignment: CDR1 MNHNS and CDR2 SASEGT. This chain's CDR3 is CASSEWGASNQPQHF. CDR3 DNA: TGTGCCAGCAGTGAATGGGGGGCTAGCAATCAGCCCCAGCATTTT.

The CDR3 DNA reads as TGTGCCAGCAGTATTGGGTTTTTGACAGGGGGCGACGGCTACACCTTC. Translated, it gives CASSIGFLTGGDGYTF. The chain employs TRBV5-6 and TRBJ1-2; TRBD1 matches at 10 bases. The germline CDR1 and CDR2 sequences are SGHDT and YYEEEE. V lost 5 bases to trimming and J lost 8 bases; unmatched junction nucleotides: 15. The CDR3 spans 16 residues. Together with reference TRBV5-6 and TRBJ1-2, the CDR3 gives the full variable domain: DAGVTQSPTHLIKTRGQQVTLRCSPKSGHDTVSWYQQALGQGPQFIFQYYEEEERQRGNFPDRFSGHQFPNYSSELNVNALLLGDSALYLCASSIGFLTGGDGYTFGSGTRLTVV.

V usage is TRBV7-6 and J usage is TRBJ2-1; no clear D. CDR1 is SGHVS and CDR2 is FNYEAQ in the germline V gene. The V gene lost 5 bases and the J gene lost 6 bases, with 8 bases spanning the gap. The CDR3 has 12 residues. The CDR3 is CASSRGGNEQFF. CDR3 in DNA: TGTGCCAGCAGCCGTGGCGGCAATGAGCAGTTCTTC.

DNA of the CDR3: TGTGCCAGCAGCTTACGTCTCGGGGAGCTGTTTTTT. Translation: CASSLRLGELFF. The rearrangement joins TRBV11-2 to TRBJ2-2, with no clear D. Germline V gene sequence: CDR1 SGHAT, CDR2 FQNNGV. The V end lost 2 bases, the J end lost 7 bases, and 5 bases lay between the germline ends. This CDR3 region has 12 residues.

This clone was found once. This rearrangement joins TRBV19 to TRBJ2-1; 9 nucleotides line up with TRBD1. Looked up from germline, CDR1 is LNHDA and CDR2 is SQIVND (reference sequence). The CDR3 is 15 amino acids. V lost 9 bases to trimming and J lost 1 base; unmatched junction nucleotides: 7. CDR3 loop: CASRGQGVSYNEQFF. As DNA, the CDR3 is TGTGCCAGCAGGGGACAGGGTGTGTCCTACAATGAGCAGTTCTTC.

V gene TRBV5-4 combines with J gene TRBJ2-7; TRBD2 matches at 8 bases. This CDR3 is 15 amino acids long. Germline assignment: CDR1 SGHNT and CDR2 YYREEE (reference sequence). With V trimmed by 4 bases and J by 3 bases, 9 bases remained unmatched. The CDR3 sequence is CASSPGGDGVYEQYF. The CDR3 region has the DNA TGTGCCAGCAGCCCGGGGGGGGACGGAGTCTACGAGCAGTACTTC.

A single count supports this clone. This chain joins TRBV4-3 and TRBJ1-2; TRBD1 matches at 9 bases. The CDR3 length is 16 residues. V was clipped by 1 base and J by 5 bases; unmatched bases: 8. CDR1 is LGHNA, CDR2 YSLEER, per germline. The CDR3 DNA reads as TGCGCCAGCAGCCAAGTTCCGGGACAGGGCCTATATGGCTACACCTTC. This sequence encodes CASSQVPGQGLYGYTF.

J is TRBJ2-7 and V is TRBV6-6, with no clear D. Germline CDR1 MNHNY, CDR2 SVGAGI (reference sequence). The CDR3 runs 13 residues. Trimming removed 0 bases at V and 2 bases at J, with 5 bases between. The CDR3 sequence is CASSYSAPYEQYF. The CDR3 DNA sequence: TGTGCCAGCAGTTACTCGGCCCCCTACGAGCAGTACTTC.

The chain couples TRBV6-5 to TRBJ2-3; the match to TRBD2 covers 8 bases. V trimming: 3 bases; J trimming: 6 bases; junction bases outside the gene matches: 11. Germline CDR1 reads MNHEY; CDR2 reads SVGAGI. This CDR3 comprises 16 residues. As DNA, the CDR3 is TGTGCCAGCAGTTATGGGGGGACTAGTTCTGCGGATACGCAGTATTTT. Its protein product is CASSYGGTSSADTQYF.

The chain recombines TRBV29-1 with TRBJ1-3, with D maybe TRBD1 (5 bases). From germline, CDR1 is SQVTM and CDR2 ANQGSEA. This CDR3 region has 15 residues. Trimming removed 4 bases from V and 1 base from J, with 14 bases in between. This CDR3 is CSVVSPGRSGNTIYF. CDR3 bases: TGCAGCGTTGTATCTCCAGGGCGGTCTGGAAACACCATATATTTT.

DNA for the CDR3: TGTGCCAGCAGCTTAGCTGGGACTGAAGCTTTCTTT. This codes for CASSLAGTEAFF. The chain carries TRBV7-4 and TRBJ1-1; D is uncertain. The germline CDR1 and CDR2 sequences are SGHVT and SQSDAQ. The CDR3 is made up of 12 amino acids. Trimming stripped 0 bases from V and 5 bases from J, with 4 bases between.

This chain uses TRBV5-6 with TRBJ1-1; tentative D call: TRBD1 (6 bases). The CDR3 covers 17 residues. Germline assignment: CDR1 SGHDT and CDR2 YYEEEE. The V end lost 2 bases, the J end lost 0 bases, and 17 bases lay between the germline ends. CDR3 DNA sequence: TGTGCCAGCAGCTTCGGCAGGGGCCCGGGTGTGAACACTGAAGCTTTCTTT. Protein product: CASSFGRGPGVNTEAFF.

This clone was recorded only once. The rearrangement links TRBV19 to TRBJ1-1; TRBD1 agrees at 7 bases. CDR3 length: 14 residues. J gave up 1 base and V 9 bases, and 8 bases lay outside the gene matches. The germline CDR1 and CDR2 sequences are LNHDA and SQIVND (reference sequence). CDR3 coding DNA: TGTGCCAGCGACGAGGGACAGCCGAACACTGAAGCTTTCTTT. Protein: CASDEGQPNTEAFF.

The chain uses TRBV28 and TRBJ1-5; D call uncertain. V gave up 2 bases and J gave up 4 bases, with 15 bases separating them. This CDR3 is 16 amino acids long. CDR1 MDHEN and CDR2 SYDVKM come from the germline V gene. The CDR3 coding sequence is TGTGCCAGCAGTTTACGTCGGGAGCCCTCTAATCAGCCCCAGCATTTT. Translated, it gives CASSLRREPSNQPQHF.

CDR3 bases: TGTGCCAGCAGCCCGGGACTAGGAGGCTCCTACGAGCAGTACTTC. It yields the protein CASSPGLGGSYEQYF. The V call is TRBV28, the J call TRBJ2-7; TRBD2 agrees at 8 bases. Germline V CDR1 and CDR2: MDHEN, SYDVKM. CDR3 size: 15 residues. The V and J ends lost 6 bases and 0 bases, in that order; junction bases with no gene match: 7.

This clone was observed a single time. The V and J genes are TRBV27 and TRBJ2-7, with TRBD2 matching over 9 bases. Germline-derived CDR1 and CDR2 are MNHEY and SMNVEV (reference sequence). The CDR3 has 12 amino acids. Trimming at V came to 10 bases and at J to 2 bases, leaving 3 bases not matched to a gene. CDR3 loop: CATRGGAYEQYF. The CDR3, as DNA: TGTGCCACTCGCGGGGGGGCCTACGAGCAGTACTTC.

This sequence joins TRBV29-1 and TRBJ1-2; D uncertain. Per germline, CDR1 SQVTM and CDR2 ANQGSEA. CDR3 length: 12 residues. The V gene lost 7 bases and the J gene lost 7 bases, with 16 bases spanning the gap. The CDR3 DNA follows: TGCAGCGCTGCCGACCCCGGCGGTGGCTACACCTTC. It specifies CSAADPGGGYTF.

The CDR3 DNA reads TGTGCCAGCCGCCGGGCAGGGAAGGGCACTGAAGCTTTCTTT. Residues: CASRRAGKGTEAFF. This rearrangement joins TRBV27 to TRBJ1-1, with D tentatively TRBD1 (5 bases). Germline V gives CDR1 MNHEY, CDR2 SMNVEV (reference sequence). The V end lost 8 bases, the J end lost 4 bases, and 17 bases lay between the germline ends. The CDR3 is made up of 14 amino acids.

The chain employs TRBV19 and TRBJ1-2, with 9 positions matching TRBD1. This CDR3 has 16 residues. The junction had 15 bases not matched to a gene; V was cut back by 5 bases and J by 8 bases. Germline V gene data show CDR1 as LNHDA and CDR2 as SQIVND (reference sequence). The CDR3 sequence: CASSAHPGQGLSGYTF. The CDR3 bases are TGTGCCAGTAGTGCCCACCCGGGACAGGGTTTGAGCGGCTACACCTTC.

V is TRBV4-3 and J is TRBJ2-7, with 8 bases lining up with TRBD1. The J segment lost 1 base and the V segment lost 3 bases, leaving 5 bases of the junction unmatched. The germline CDR1 and CDR2 sequences are LGHNA and YSLEER. This CDR3 has 15 residues. The CDR3 coding sequence is TGCGCCAGCAGCCAGGGACAGGCGCCTTCCTACGAGCAGTACTTC. Protein sequence: CASSQGQAPSYEQYF.

The CDR3 bases are TGTGCCAGTAGCCGCCGGGACGGAAATTACGAGCAGTACTTC. Protein: CASSRRDGNYEQYF. This chain joins TRBV19 and TRBJ2-7; D might be TRBD1 or TRBD2, each matching 5 bases. V was pared by 6 bases and J by 4 bases, with 16 bases between. The CDR3 totals 14 residues. Germline lookup yields CDR1 LNHDA and CDR2 SQIVND (reference sequence).

The chain has TRBV19 and TRBJ1-2; 9 positions match TRBD1. Germline V lookup: CDR1 LNHDA, CDR2 SQIVND (reference sequence). CDR3 length: 16 amino acids. J was trimmed by 4 bases and V by 5 bases; bases with no gene match: 11. CDR3 sequence (DNA): TGTGCCAGTAGTGCCGGGACAGGGCGGCGGAGCTATGGCTACACCTTC. Translated: CASSAGTGRRSYGYTF.